The 3 T cell receptor beta chains presented below share a single source sample, sequenced in a study of sequential checkpoint blockade in melanoma. The repertoire was sequenced with immunoSEQ multiplex PCR; TCRdb's copy has only in-frame clones and lacks some. This table has 6,500 to 8,500 clones, 50% to 75% appearing once. Treatment defined: randomized to nivolumab then ipilimumab (arm A) or the reverse (arm B). Source: CD8+ T cells sorted from blood (inferred from file names), taken from a patient given nivolumab and ipilimumab in sequence. The receptors derive from a human donor with melanoma.

This clone was detected a few times. This chain joins TRBV5-8 and TRBJ1-3; no firm D call. Germline V CDR1 and CDR2: SGHTS, YDEGEE. V was trimmed by 4 bases and J by 8 bases, leaving 13 bases between them. CDR3 length equals 13 residues. CDR3 amino acids: CASSTRPGDTIYF. The CDR3 DNA follows: TGTGCCAGCAGCACGCGACCGGGAGACACCATATATTTT.

This chain links TRBV7-9 with TRBJ2-5; D is unresolved. The DNA matches TRBJ2-7 better at its end, which makes the J call doubtful. This CDR3 comprises 13 residues. The germline gives CDR1 SEHNR, CDR2 FQNEAQ (reference sequence). The CDR3 DNA sequence: TGTGCCAGCAGCCGAGAATACCCATACGAGCAGTACTTC. Translated, it gives CASSREYPYEQYF.

CDR3 DNA: TGCGCCAGCAGCCAAGATTGGCCCTCCTACGAGCAGTACTTC. It translates to CASSQDWPSYEQYF. The V gene is TRBV4-3, the J gene TRBJ2-7; no definite D call. CDR3 size: 14 residues. Between the trimmed V and J ends, which lost 0 bases and 0 bases, there was a span of 6 bases. Germline V gene data show CDR1 as LGHNA and CDR2 as YSLEER.